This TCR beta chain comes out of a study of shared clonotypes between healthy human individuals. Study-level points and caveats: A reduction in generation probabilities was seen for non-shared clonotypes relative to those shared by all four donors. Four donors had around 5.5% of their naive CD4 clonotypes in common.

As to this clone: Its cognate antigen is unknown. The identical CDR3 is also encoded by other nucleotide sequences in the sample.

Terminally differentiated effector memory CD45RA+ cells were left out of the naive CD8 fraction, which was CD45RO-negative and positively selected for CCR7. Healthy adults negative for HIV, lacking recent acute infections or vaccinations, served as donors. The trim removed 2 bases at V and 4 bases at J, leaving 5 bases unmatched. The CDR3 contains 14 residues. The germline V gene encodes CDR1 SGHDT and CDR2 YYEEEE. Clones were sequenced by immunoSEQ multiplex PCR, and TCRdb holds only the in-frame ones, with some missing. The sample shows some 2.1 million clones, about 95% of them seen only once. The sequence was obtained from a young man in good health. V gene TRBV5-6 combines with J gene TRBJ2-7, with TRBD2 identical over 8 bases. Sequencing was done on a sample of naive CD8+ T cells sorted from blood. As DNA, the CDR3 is TGTGCCAGCAGCTTAAGCGGGAGCGTTTACGAGCAGTACTTC. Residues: CASSLSGSVYEQYF.